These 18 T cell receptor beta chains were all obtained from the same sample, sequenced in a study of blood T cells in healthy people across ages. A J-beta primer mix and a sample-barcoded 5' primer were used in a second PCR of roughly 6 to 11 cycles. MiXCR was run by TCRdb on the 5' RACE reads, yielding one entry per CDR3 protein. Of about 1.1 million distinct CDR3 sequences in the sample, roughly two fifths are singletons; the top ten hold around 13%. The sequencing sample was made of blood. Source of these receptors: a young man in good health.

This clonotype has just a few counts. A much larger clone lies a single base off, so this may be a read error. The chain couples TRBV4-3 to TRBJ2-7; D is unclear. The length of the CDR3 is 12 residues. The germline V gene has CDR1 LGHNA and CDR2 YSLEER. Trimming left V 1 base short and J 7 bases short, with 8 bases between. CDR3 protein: CASSQVNNEQYF. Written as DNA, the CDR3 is TGCGCCAGCAGCCAAGTCAACAATGAGCAGTACTTC.

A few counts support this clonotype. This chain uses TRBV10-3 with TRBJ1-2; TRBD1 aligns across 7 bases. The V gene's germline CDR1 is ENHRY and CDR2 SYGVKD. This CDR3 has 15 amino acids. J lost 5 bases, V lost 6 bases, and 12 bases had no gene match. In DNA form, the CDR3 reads TGTGCCATCAGAATGAGAGAACAGGGGCCTTATGGCTACACCTTC. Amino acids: CAIRMREQGPYGYTF.

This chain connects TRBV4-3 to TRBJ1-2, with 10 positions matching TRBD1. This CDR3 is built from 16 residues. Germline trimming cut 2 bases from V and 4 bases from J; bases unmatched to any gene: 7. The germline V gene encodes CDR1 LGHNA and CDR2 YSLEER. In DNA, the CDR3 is TGCGCCAGCAGCCAACGGACGACAGGGGGCTTCTATGGCTACACCTTC. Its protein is CASSQRTTGGFYGYTF.

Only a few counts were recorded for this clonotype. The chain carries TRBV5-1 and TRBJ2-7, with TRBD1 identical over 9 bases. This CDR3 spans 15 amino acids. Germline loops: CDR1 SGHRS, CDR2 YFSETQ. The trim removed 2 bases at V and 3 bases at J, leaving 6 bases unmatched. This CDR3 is CASSFMGQGGYEQYF. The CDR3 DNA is TGCGCCAGCAGCTTTATGGGACAGGGAGGCTACGAGCAGTACTTC.

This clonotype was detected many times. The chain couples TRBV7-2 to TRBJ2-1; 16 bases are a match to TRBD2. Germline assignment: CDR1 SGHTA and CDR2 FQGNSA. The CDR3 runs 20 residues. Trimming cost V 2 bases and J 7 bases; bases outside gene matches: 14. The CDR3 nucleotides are TGTGCCAGCAGCTTACCCCCCGGGACTAGCGGGGGGGCCATTAGAAATGAGCAGTTCTTC. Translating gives CASSLPPGTSGGAIRNEQFF.

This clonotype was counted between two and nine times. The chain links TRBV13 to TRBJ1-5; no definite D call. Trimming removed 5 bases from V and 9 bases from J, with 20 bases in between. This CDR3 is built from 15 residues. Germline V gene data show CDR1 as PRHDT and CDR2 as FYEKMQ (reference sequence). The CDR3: CASSRGLANGVPQHF. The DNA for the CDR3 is TGTGCCAGCAGCCGCGGCTTAGCGAATGGGGTGCCCCAGCATTTT.

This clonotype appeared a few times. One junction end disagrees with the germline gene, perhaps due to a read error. CDR3 DNA: TGTGCCAGCAGCTTAAACAGTGAAGCTTTCTTT. It yields the protein CASSLNSEAFF. The V and J genes are TRBV11-2 and TRBJ1-1, with unresolved D. The CDR3 loop spans 11 amino acids. Germline CDR1 and CDR2: SGHAT and FQNNGV.

CDR3 nucleotide sequence: TGTGCCAGCAGTTTAGCGAACCCGGGCAGGAATCAGCCCCAGCATTTT. It is translated as CASSLANPGRNQPQHF. The rearrangement joins TRBV12-3 or TRBV12-4 to TRBJ1-5; D remains unclear. V lost 0 bases, J lost 4 bases, and 13 bases lay in between. The CDR3 totals 16 residues.

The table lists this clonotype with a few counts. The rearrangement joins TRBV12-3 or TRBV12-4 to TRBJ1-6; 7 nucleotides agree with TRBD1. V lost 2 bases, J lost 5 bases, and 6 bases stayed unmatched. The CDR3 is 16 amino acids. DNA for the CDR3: TGTGCCAGCAGTTTATCAGGGGGTCGGAATAATTCACCCCTCCACTTT. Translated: CASSLSGGRNNSPLHF.

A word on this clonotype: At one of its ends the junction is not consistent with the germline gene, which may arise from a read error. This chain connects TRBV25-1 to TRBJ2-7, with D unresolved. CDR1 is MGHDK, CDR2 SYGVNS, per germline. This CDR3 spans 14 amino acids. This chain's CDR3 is CANSSDPITYEQYF. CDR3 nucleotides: TGTGCCAACAGTTCCGATCCCATAACGTACGAGCAGTACTTC.

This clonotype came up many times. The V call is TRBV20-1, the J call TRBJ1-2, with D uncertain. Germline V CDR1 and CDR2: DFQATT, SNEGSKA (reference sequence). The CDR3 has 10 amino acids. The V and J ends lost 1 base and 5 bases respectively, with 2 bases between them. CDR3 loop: CSARAYGYTF. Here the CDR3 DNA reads TGCAGTGCTAGAGCTTATGGCTACACCTTC.

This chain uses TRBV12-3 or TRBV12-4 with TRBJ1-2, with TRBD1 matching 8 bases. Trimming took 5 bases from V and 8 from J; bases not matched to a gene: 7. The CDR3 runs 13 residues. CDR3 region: CASSLRQGMGYTF. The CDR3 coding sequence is TGTGCCAGCAGTCTCCGACAGGGGATGGGCTACACCTTC.

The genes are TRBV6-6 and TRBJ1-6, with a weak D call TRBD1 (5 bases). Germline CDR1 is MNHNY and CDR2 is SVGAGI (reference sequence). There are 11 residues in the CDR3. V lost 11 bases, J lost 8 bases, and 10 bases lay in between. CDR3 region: CASGGDSPLHF. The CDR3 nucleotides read TGTGCCTCCGGGGGGGATTCACCCCTCCACTTT.

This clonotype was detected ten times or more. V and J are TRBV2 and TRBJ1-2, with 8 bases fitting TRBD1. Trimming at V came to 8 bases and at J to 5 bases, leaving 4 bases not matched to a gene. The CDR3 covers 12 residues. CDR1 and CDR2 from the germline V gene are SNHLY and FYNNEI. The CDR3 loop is CASGQGKYGYTF. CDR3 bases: TGTGCCAGCGGACAGGGAAAGTATGGCTACACCTTC.

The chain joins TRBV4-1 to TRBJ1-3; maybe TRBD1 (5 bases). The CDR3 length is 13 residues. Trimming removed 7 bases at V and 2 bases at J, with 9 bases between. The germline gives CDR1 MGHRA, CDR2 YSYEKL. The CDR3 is CASTGGTGNTIYF. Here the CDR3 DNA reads TGCGCCAGCACGGGGGGGACTGGAAACACCATATATTTT.

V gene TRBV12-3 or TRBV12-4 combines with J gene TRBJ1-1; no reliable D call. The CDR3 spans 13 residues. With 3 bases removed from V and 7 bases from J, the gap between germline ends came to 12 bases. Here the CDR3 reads CASSFTRPSEAFF. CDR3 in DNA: TGTGCCAGCAGTTTTACAAGGCCAAGTGAAGCTTTCTTT.

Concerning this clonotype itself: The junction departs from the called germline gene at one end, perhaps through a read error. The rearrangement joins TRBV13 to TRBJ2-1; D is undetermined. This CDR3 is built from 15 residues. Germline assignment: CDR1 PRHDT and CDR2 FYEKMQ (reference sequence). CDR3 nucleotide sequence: TGTGCCAGCACCTTAAACCCTGACTCCTACAATGAGCAGTTCTTC. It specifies CASTLNPDSYNEQFF.

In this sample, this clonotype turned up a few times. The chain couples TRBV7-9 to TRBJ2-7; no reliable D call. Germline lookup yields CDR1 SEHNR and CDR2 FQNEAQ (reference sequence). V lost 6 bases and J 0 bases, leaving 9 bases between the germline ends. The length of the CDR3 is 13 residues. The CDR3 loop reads CASRAVSSYEQYF. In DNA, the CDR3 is TGTGCCAGCAGGGCTGTGTCCTCCTACGAGCAGTACTTC.